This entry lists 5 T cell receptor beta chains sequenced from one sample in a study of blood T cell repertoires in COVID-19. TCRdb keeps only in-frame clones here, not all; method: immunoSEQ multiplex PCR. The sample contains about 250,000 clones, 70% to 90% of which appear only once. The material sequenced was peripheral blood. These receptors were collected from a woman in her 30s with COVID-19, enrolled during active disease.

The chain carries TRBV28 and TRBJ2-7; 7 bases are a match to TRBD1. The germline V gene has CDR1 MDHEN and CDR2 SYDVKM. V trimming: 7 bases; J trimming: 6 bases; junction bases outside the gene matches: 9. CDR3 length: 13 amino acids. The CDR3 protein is CASIGDRVLEQYF. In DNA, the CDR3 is TGTGCCAGCATTGGGGACAGAGTACTCGAGCAGTACTTC.

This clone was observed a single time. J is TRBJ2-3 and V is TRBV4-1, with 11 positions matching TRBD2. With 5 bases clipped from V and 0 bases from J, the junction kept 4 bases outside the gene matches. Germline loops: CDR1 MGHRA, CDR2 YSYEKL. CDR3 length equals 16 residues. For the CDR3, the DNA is TGCGCCAGCAGCTTACGGACTAGCGGGAGCACAGATACGCAGTATTTT. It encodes CASSLRTSGSTDTQYF.

The CDR3 region has the DNA TGTGCCAGCAGCGCCGGGACAGCGTATTATGGCTACACCTTC. Translated: CASSAGTAYYGYTF. The chain carries TRBV9 and TRBJ1-2, with 7 bases that match TRBD1. This CDR3 region has 14 residues. The J segment lost 5 bases and the V segment lost 3 bases, leaving 7 bases of the junction unmatched. Germline CDR1 is SGDLS and CDR2 is YYNGEE.

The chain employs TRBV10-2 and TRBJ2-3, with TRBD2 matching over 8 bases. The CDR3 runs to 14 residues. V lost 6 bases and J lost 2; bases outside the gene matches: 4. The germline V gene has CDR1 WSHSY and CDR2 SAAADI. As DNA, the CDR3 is TGCGCCAGCAGGGGGACTAGATACACAGATACGCAGTATTTT. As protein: CASRGTRYTDTQYF.

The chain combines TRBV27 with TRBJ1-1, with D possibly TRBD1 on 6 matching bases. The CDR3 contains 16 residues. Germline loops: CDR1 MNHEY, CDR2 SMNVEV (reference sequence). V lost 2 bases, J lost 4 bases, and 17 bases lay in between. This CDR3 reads CASSLEGRGWGTEAFF. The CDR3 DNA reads TGTGCCAGCAGTTTAGAAGGCAGGGGTTGGGGCACTGAAGCTTTCTTT.